This T cell receptor beta chain was recorded in a study of shared clonotypes between healthy human individuals. Regarding the study as a whole: Around 4.9% of naive CD4 clonotypes were shared across a few donors.

The naive CD8 fraction comprised CD45RO-negative cells positively selected for CCR7 and excluded terminally differentiated effector memory CD45RA+ cells. Germline V gives CDR1 MDHEN, CDR2 SYDVKM. The CDR3 totals 15 residues. V gave up 3 bases and J gave up 6 bases; unmatched junction bases: 6. Points on this clone: Its cognate antigen is unknown.

The data were produced by immunoSEQ multiplex PCR, yet TCRdb's version contains in-frame clones alone and is incomplete. The sample lists roughly 850,000 clones, about 96% occurring once. The rearrangement joins TRBV28 to TRBJ2-1, with 9 bases identical to TRBD2. The sample consisted of naive CD8+ T cells sorted from blood. This TCR was sampled from a man aged 30 to 39 in good health. This CDR3 reads CASSFVLAGPNEQFF. The CDR3 DNA is TGTGCCAGCAGTTTTGTGCTAGCGGGGCCCAATGAGCAGTTCTTC.